This TCR beta chain was sequenced for a study of T cell clonality in common variable immunodeficiency. This clone was found a few times. Its target is unknown. Sequencing ends 3 residues short of the CDR3 end; the germline J gene provides the rest. Sequencing was performed with immunoSEQ multiplex PCR; in TCRdb, only in-frame clones are kept and a portion is missing. The specimen gives 15,000 to 25,000 clones without singletons; the ten biggest hold approximately 2.6%. This CDR3 comprises 15 residues. V was trimmed by 5 bases and J by 6 bases, leaving 16 bases between them. In germline, CDR1 is SEHNR, CDR2 FQNEAQ (reference sequence). Findings and caveats of the study: Reportedly, TCR beta sequences from common variable immunodeficiency showed fewer deletions and N-nucleotide insertions.

Caucasian heritage predominated among both patients and controls. All CVID subjects were on immunoglobulin replacement for at least one year. CVID subjects were neither ill nor on immunomodulatory or immunosuppressive medication at sampling. What was sequenced was peripheral blood mononuclear cells. This chain links TRBV7-9 with TRBJ2-2, with TRBD1 as a possible D gene (6 bases). This sequence originates from a human donor with common variable immunodeficiency. CDR3 sequence: CASSKTGRVPGELFF. Partial CDR3 DNA: TGTGCCAGCAGCAAGACAGGCCGCGTCCCCGGGGAG.